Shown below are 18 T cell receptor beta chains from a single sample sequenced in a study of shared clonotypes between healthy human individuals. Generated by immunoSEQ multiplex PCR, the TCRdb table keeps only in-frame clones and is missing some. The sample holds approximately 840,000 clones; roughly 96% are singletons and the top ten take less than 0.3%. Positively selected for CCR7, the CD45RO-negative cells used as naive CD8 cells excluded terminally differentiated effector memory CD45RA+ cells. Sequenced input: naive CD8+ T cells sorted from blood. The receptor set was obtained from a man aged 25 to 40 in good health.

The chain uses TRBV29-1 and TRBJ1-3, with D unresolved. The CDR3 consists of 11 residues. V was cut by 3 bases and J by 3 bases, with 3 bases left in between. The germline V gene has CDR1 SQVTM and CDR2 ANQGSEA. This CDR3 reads CSVEDGNTIYF. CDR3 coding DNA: TGCAGCGTTGAGGATGGAAACACCATATATTTT.

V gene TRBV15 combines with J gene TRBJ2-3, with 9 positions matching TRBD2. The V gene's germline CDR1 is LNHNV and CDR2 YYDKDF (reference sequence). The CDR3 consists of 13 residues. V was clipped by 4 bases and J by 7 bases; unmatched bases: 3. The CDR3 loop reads CATSTAGGNTQYF. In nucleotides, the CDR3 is TGTGCCACCAGCACCGCGGGAGGGAATACGCAGTATTTT.

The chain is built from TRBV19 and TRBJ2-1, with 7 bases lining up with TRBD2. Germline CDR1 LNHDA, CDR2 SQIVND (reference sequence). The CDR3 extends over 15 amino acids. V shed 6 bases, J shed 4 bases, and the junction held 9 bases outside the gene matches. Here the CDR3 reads CASREAGPIYNEQFF. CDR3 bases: TGTGCCAGTAGGGAAGCGGGACCCATATACAATGAGCAGTTCTTC.

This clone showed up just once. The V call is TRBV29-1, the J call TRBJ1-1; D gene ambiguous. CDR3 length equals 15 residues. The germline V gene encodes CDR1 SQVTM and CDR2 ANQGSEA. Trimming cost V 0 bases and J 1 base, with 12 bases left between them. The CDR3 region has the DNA TGCAGCGTTGAAGATCATGCGGAGACGAACACTGAAGCTTTCTTT. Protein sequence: CSVEDHAETNTEAFF.

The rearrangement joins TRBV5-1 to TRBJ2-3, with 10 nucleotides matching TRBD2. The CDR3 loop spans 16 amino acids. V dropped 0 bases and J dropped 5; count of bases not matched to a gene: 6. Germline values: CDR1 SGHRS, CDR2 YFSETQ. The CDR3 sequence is CASSLATSGQVDTQYF. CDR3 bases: TGCGCCAGCAGCTTGGCGACTAGCGGGCAAGTAGATACGCAGTATTTT.

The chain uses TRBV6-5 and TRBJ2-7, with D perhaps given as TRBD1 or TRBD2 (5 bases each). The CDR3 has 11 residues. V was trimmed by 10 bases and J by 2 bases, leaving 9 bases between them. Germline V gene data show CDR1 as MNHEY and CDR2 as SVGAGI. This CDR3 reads CATGPTYEQYF. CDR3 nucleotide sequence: TGTGCCACGGGACCGACCTACGAGCAGTACTTC.

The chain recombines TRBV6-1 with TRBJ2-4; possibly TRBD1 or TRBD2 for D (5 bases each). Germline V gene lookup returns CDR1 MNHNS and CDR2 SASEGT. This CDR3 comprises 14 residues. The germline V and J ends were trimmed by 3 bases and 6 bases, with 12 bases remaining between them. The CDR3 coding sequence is TGTGCCAGCAGTGAGGGGGAGACCGGAAACATTCAGTACTTC. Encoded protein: CASSEGETGNIQYF.

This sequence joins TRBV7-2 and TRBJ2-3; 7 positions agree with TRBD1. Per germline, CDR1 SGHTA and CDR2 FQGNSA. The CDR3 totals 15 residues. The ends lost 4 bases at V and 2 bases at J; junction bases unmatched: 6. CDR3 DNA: TGTGCCAGCAGCTACCGGGACAGACTCACAGATACGCAGTATTTT. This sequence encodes CASSYRDRLTDTQYF.

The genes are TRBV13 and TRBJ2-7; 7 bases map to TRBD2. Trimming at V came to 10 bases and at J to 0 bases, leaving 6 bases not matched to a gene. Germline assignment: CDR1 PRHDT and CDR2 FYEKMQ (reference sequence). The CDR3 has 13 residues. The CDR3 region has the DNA TGTGCCACCTCAGCGGGGATCTCCTACGAGCAGTACTTC. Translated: CATSAGISYEQYF.

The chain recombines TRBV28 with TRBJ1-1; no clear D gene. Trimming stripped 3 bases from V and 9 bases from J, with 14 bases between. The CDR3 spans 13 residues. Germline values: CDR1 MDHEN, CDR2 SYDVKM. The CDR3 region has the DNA TGTGCCAGCAGTTTTTGGGAGGGTTTACAAGCTTTCTTT. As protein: CASSFWEGLQAFF.

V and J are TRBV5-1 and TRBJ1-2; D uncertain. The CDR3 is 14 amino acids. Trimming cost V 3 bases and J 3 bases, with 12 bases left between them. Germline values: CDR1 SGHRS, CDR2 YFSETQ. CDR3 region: CASSYGSVDYGYTF. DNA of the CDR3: TGCGCCAGCAGCTATGGATCCGTCGACTATGGCTACACCTTC.

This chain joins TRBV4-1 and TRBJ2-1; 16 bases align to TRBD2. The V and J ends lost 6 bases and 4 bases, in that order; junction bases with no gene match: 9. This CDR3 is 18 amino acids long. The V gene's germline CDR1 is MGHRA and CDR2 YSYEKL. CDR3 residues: CASRGGLAGGVGYNEQFF. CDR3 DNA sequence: TGCGCCAGCAGAGGGGGACTAGCGGGAGGGGTAGGATACAATGAGCAGTTCTTC.

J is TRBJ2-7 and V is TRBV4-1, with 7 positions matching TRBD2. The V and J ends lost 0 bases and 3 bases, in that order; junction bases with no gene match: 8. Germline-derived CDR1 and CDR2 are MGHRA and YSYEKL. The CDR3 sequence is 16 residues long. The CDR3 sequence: CASSQELAGLVYEQYF. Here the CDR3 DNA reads TGCGCCAGCAGCCAAGAGTTAGCGGGCCTTGTCTACGAGCAGTACTTC.

This CDR3 is CASSHFYRSSYEQYF. The DNA for the CDR3 is TGCGCCAGCAGCCACTTTTACAGGAGCTCCTACGAGCAGTACTTC. V usage is TRBV4-1 and J usage is TRBJ2-7; D might be TRBD1 (5 bases). Trimming shortened V by 3 bases and J by 0 bases, and 12 bases separated the two germline ends. The CDR3 extends over 15 amino acids. Germline V CDR1 and CDR2: MGHRA, YSYEKL.

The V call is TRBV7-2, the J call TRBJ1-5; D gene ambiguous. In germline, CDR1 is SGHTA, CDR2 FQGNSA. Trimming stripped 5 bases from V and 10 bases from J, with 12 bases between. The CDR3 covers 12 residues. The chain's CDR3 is CASSMPSGPQHF. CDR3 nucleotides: TGTGCCAGCAGCATGCCATCAGGTCCCCAGCATTTT.

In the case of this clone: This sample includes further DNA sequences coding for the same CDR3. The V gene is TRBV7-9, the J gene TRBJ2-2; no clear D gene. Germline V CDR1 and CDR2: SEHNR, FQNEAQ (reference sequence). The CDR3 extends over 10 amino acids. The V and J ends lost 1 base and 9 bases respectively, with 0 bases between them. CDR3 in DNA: TGTGCCAGCAGCTTAGGGGAGCTGTTTTTT. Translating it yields CASSLGELFF. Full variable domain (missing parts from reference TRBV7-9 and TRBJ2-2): DTGVSQNPRHKITKRGQNVTFRCDPISEHNRLYWYRQTLGQGPEFLTYFQNEAQLEKSRLLSDRFSAERPKGSFSTLEIQRTEQGDSAMYLCASSLGELFFGEGSRLTVL.

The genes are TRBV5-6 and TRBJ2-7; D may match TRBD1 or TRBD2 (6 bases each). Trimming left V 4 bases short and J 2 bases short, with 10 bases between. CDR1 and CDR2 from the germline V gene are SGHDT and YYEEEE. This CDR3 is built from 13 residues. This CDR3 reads CASSGGDTYEQYF. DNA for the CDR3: TGTGCCAGCAGCGGAGGGGACACCTACGAGCAGTACTTC.

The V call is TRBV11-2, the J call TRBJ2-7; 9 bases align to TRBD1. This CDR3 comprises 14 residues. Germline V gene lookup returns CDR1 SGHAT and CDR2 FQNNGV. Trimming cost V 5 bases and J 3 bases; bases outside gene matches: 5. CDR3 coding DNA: TGTGCCAGCAGCCTCACAGGGGGCAACTACGAGCAGTACTTC. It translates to CASSLTGGNYEQYF.